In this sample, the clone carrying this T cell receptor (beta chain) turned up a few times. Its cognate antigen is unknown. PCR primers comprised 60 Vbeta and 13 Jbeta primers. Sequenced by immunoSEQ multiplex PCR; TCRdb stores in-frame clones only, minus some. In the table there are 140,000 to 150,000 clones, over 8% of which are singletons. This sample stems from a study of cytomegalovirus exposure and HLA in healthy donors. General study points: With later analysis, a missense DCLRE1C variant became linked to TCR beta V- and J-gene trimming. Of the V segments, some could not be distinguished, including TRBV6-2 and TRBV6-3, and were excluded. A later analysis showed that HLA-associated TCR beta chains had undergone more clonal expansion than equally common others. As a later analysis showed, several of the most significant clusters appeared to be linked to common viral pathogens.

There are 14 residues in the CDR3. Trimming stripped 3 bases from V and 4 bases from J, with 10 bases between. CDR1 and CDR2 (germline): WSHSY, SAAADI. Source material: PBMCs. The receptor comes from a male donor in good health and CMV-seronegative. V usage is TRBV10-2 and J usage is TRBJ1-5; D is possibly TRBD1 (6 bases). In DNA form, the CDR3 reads TGCGCCAGCAGTGATGGGGGCCCGAATCAGCCCCAGCATTTT. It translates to CASSDGGPNQPQHF.